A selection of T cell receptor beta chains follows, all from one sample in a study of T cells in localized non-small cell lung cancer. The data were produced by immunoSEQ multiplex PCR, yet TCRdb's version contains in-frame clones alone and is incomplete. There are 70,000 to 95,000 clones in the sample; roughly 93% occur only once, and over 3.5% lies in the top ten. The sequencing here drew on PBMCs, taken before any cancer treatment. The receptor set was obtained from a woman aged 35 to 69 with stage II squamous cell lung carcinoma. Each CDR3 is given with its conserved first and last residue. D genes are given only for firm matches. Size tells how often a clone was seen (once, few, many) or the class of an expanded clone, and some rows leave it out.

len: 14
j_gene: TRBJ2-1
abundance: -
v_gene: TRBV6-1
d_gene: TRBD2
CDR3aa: CASSLGGVYNEQFF
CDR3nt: TGTGCCAGCAGCCTTGGGGGGGTCTACAATGAGCAGTTCTTC

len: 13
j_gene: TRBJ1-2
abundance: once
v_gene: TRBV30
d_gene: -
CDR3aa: CAWSVAGDYGYTF
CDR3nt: TGTGCCTGGAGTGTGGCCGGGGACTATGGCTACACCTTC

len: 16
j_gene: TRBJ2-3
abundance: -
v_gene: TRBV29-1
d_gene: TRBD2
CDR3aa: CSVLLRLAVITDTQYF
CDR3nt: TGCAGCGTTCTCCTGAGGCTAGCGGTAATCACAGATACGCAGTATTTT

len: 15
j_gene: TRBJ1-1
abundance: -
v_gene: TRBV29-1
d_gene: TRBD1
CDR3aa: CSVRGGEGALVGAFF
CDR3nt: TGCAGCGTGAGGGGAGGTGAGGGGGCTCTCGTGGGAGCTTTCTTT

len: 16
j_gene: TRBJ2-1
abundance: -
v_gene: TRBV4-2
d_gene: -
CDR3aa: CASSQEKRAYNNEQFF
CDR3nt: TGTGCCAGCAGCCAAGAGAAGCGGGCGTATAACAATGAGCAGTTCTTC

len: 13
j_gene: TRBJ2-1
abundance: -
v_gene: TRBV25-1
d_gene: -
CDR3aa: CASSADSYNEQFF
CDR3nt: TGTGCCAGCAGTGCCGACTCCTACAATGAGCAGTTCTTC

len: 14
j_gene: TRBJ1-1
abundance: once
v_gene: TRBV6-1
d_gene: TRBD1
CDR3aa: CASSPRTGNTEAFF
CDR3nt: TGTGCCAGCAGTCCCCGGACAGGGAACACTGAAGCTTTCTTT

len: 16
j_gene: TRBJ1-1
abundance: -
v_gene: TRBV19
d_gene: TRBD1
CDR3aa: CASSIDPGQGGPEAFF
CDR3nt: TGTGCCAGTAGTATAGACCCCGGACAGGGTGGGCCCGAAGCTTTCTTT

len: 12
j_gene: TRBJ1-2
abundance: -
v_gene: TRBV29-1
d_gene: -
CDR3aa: CSVEEGLHGYTF
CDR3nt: TGCAGCGTTGAGGAGGGGCTGCATGGCTACACCTTC

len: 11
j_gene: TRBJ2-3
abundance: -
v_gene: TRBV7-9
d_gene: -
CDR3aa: CASGLTDTQYF
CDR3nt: TGTGCCAGCGGACTCACAGATACGCAGTATTTT

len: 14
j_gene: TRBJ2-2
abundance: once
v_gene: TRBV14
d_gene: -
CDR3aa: CASSLRAGPGELFF
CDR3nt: TGTGCCAGCAGCCTAAGGGCAGGGCCCGGGGAGCTGTTTTTT

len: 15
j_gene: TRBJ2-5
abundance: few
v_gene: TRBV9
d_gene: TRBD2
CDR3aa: CASSVVASGTETQYF
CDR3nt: TGTGCCAGCAGCGTAGTGGCTAGCGGGACGGAGACCCAGTACTTC

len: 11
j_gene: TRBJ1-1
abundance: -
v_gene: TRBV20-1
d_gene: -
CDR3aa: CSAGTYTEAFF
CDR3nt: TGCAGTGCCGGGACGTACACTGAAGCTTTCTTT

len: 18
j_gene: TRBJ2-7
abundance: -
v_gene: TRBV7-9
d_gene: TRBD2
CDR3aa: CASSSGQRGLAASYEQYF
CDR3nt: TGTGCCAGCAGCTCGGGACAGCGCGGACTAGCGGCTTCCTACGAGCAGTACTTC

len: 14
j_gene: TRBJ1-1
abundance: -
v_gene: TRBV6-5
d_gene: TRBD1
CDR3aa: CASRRGQGSLRAFF
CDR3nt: TGTGCCAGCAGACGGGGACAGGGGAGCCTAAGAGCTTTCTTT

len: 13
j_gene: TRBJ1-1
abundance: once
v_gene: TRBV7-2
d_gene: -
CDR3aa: CASSLAQNTEAFF
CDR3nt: TGTGCCAGCAGCTTAGCACAGAACACTGAAGCTTTCTTT

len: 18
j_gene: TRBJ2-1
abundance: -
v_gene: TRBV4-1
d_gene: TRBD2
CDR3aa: CASSQTPLGAGGRNEQFF
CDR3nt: TGCGCCAGCAGCCAAACGCCCTTGGGGGCGGGAGGGAGGAATGAGCAGTTCTTC

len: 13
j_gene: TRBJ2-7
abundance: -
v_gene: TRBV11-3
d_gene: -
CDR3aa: CASSLKTGYEQYF
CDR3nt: TGTGCCAGCAGCTTAAAGACAGGCTACGAGCAGTACTTC

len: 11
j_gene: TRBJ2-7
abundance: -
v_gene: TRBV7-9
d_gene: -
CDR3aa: CASSPIYEQYF
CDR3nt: TGTGCCAGCAGCCCTATCTACGAGCAGTACTTC

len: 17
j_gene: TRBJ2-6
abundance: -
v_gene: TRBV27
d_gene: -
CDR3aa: CASSTILARAGANVLTF
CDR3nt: TGTGCCAGCAGCACGATCCTAGCTCGGGCTGGGGCCAACGTCCTGACTTTC

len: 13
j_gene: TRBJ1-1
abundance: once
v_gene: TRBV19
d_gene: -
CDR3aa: CASFGRLNTEAFF
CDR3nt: TGTGCCAGTTTCGGACGGCTGAACACTGAAGCTTTCTTT

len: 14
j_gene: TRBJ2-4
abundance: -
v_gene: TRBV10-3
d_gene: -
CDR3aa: CAISEGAGMGIQYF
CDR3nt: TGTGCCATCAGTGAGGGTGCGGGAATGGGCATTCAGTACTTC

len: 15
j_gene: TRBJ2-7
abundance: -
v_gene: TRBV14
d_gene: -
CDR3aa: CASSQARGSSYEQYF
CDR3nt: TGTGCCAGCAGCCAAGCCCGGGGTAGCTCCTACGAGCAGTACTTC

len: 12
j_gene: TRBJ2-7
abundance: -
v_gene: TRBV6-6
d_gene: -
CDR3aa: CASSYSNGEQYF
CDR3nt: TGTGCCAGCAGTTACTCGAATGGCGAGCAGTACTTC

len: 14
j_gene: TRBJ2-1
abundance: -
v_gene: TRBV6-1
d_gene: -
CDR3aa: CASSAGPPYNEQFF
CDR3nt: TGTGCCAGCTCTGCCGGCCCCCCTTACAATGAGCAGTTCTTC

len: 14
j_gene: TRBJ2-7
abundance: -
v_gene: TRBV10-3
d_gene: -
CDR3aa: CAISGTPGKYEQYF
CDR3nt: TGTGCCATCAGTGGGACCCCCGGCAAATACGAGCAGTACTTC

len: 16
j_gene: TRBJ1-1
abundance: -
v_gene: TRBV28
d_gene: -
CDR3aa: CASSPLDALKNTEAFF
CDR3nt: TGTGCCAGCAGTCCCTTAGATGCCCTTAAGAACACTGAAGCTTTCTTT

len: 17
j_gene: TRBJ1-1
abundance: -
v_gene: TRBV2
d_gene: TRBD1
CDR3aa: CASRRLTGGIGSTEAFF
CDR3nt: TGTGCCAGCAGGCGGCTTACAGGGGGAATAGGGAGCACTGAAGCTTTCTTT

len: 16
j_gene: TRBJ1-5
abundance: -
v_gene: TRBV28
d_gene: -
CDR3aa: CATTLYGDFSNQPQHF
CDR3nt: TGTGCCACGACGCTTTATGGGGACTTTAGCAATCAGCCCCAGCATTTT

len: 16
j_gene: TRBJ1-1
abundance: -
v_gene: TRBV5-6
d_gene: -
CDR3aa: CASSPRVENFDTEAFF
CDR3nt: TGTGCCAGCAGCCCTCGCGTGGAGAATTTTGACACTGAAGCTTTCTTT

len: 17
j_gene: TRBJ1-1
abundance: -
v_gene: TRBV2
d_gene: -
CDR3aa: CASSDLVTTERGTEAFF
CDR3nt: TGTGCCAGCAGTGACTTGGTCACAACAGAAAGGGGCACTGAAGCTTTCTTT

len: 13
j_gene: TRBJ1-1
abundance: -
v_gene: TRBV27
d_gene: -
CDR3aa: CASSFQRGTEAFF
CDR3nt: TGTGCCAGCAGTTTTCAACGGGGCACTGAAGCTTTCTTT

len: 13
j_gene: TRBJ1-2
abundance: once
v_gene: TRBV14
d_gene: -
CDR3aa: CASSQKIGEGYTF
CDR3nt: TGTGCCAGCAGCCAAAAGATAGGGGAGGGCTACACCTTC

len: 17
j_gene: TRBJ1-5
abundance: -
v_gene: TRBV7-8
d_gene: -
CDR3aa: CASSPRTDEGLLQPQHF
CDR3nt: TGTGCCAGCAGCCCGAGGACAGACGAGGGCTTGCTTCAGCCCCAGCATTTT

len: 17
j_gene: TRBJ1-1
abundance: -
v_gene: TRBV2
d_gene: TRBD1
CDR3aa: CASSGGGRGGGGTEAFF
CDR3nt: TGTGCCAGCAGTGGAGGGGGCAGGGGGGGCGGGGGCACTGAAGCTTTCTTT

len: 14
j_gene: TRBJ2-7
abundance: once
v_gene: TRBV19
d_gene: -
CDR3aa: CASRGQGTPYEQYF
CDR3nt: TGTGCCAGCCGGGGGCAGGGTACCCCCTACGAGCAGTACTTC

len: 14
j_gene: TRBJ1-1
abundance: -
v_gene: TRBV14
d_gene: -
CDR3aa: CASSQVQLNTEAFF
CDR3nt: TGTGCCAGCAGCCAAGTGCAGTTGAACACTGAAGCTTTCTTT

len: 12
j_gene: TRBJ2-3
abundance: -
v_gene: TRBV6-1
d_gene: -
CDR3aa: CASREWPDTQYF
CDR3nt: TGTGCCAGCAGAGAGTGGCCAGATACGCAGTATTTT

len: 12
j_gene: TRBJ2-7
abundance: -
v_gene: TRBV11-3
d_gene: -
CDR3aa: CASSYPTGEQYF
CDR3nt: TGTGCCAGCAGCTACCCGACAGGCGAGCAGTACTTC

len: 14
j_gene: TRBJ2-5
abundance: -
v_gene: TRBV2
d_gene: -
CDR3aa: CASSDRPTPGTQYF
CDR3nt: TGTGCCAGCAGCGATAGGCCCACTCCGGGGACCCAGTACTTC

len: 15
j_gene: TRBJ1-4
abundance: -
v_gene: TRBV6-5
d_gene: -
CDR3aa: CASRPSGGPNEKLFF
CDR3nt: TGTGCCAGCAGACCTTCGGGCGGCCCTAATGAAAAACTGTTTTTT

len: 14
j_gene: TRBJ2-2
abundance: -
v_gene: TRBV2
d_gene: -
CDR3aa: CASSESGNTGELFF
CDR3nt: TGTGCCAGCAGTGAAAGCGGGAACACCGGGGAGCTGTTTTTT

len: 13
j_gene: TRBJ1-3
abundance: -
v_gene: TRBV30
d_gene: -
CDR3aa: CAWDRLTGNTIYF
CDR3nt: TGTGCCTGGGACAGGCTTACTGGAAACACCATATATTTT

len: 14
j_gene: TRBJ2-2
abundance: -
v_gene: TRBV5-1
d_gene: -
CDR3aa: CATREFTDTGELFF
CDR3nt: TGCGCCACCAGAGAATTTACTGACACCGGGGAGCTGTTTTTT

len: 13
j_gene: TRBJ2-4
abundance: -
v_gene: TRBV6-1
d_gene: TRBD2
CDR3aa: CASRGTSVNIQYF
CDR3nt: TGTGCCAGCAGGGGGACTAGTGTAAACATTCAGTACTTC

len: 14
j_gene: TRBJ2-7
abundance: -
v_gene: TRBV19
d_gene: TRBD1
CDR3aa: CASKYRGSSYEQYF
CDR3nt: TGTGCCAGCAAATACAGGGGCTCTTCCTACGAGCAGTACTTC

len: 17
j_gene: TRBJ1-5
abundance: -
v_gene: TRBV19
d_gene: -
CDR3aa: CASSDPIQGNSNQPQHF
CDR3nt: TGTGCCAGTAGCGACCCTATACAGGGAAATAGCAATCAGCCCCAGCATTTT

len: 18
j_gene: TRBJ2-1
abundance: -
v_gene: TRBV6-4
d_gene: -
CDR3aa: CASSDFRLLEVSYNEQFF
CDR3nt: TGTGCCAGCAGTGACTTTCGGTTACTAGAGGTCTCCTACAATGAGCAGTTCTTC

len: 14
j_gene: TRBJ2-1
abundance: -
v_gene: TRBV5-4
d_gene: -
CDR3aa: CASSPERYYNEQFF
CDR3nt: TGTGCCAGCAGCCCCGAGCGGTACTACAATGAGCAGTTCTTC

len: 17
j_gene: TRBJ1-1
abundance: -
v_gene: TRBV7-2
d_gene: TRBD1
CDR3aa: CASSTGTGGIRGTEAFF
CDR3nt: TGTGCCAGCAGCACCGGGACAGGGGGCATCAGGGGGACTGAAGCTTTCTTT

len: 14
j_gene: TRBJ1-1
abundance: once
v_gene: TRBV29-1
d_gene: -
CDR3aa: CSVGRLFMGTEAFF
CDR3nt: TGCAGCGTTGGCCGACTTTTCATGGGCACTGAAGCTTTCTTT

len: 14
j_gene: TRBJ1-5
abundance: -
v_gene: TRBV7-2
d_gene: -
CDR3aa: CASSSGPSNQPQHF
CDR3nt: TGTGCCAGCAGCTCAGGGCCCAGCAATCAGCCCCAGCATTTT

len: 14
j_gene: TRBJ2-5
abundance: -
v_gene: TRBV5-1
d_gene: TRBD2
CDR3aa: CASSPSGGGETQYF
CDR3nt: TGCGCCAGCAGCCCTAGCGGGGGAGGGGAGACCCAGTACTTC